These 11 T cell receptor beta chains were all obtained from the same sample, sequenced in a study of CD8 T cells in Susac syndrome. The RNA, roughly 0.45 to 1 ug, was put through reverse transcription using random hexamers. MiXCR, run by TCRdb on the immunoSEQ multiplex PCR reads, gives a single entry per CDR3 protein. The repertoire holds under 200,000 distinct CDR3 sequences, with 90% to 95% as singletons. Sequencing used CD4+ T cells from PBMCs. The receptors stem from a human donor in good health.

The chain has TRBV7-2 and TRBJ1-2; D not resolved. Trimming stripped 1 base from V and 0 bases from J, with 6 bases between. The germline V gene encodes CDR1 SGHTA and CDR2 FQGNSA. The CDR3 has 14 residues. The chain's CDR3 is CASSLGTANYGYTF. The CDR3 nucleotides read TGTGCCAGCAGCTTAGGGACTGCTAACTATGGCTACACCTTC.

The chain carries TRBV20-1 and TRBJ1-5, with D possibly matching TRBD1 (5 bases). CDR1 is DFQATT, CDR2 SNEGSKA, per germline (reference sequence). The ends were cut back, 3 bases at V and 6 bases at J, with 18 bases in the middle. The CDR3 is 15 amino acids. The CDR3: CSARQSQGGSQPQHF. CDR3 in DNA: TGCAGTGCTAGGCAGAGTCAGGGTGGGAGTCAGCCCCAGCATTTT.

The J gene is TRBJ2-1, the V gene TRBV14; D not resolved. In germline, CDR1 is SGHDN, CDR2 FVKESK. The CDR3 contains 15 residues. V was trimmed by 3 bases and J by 0 bases, leaving 9 bases between them. This chain's CDR3 is CASSQAPGSYNEQFF. The CDR3 DNA follows: TGTGCCAGCAGCCAGGCTCCCGGCTCCTACAATGAGCAGTTCTTC.

The chain has TRBV7-9 and TRBJ2-7, with TRBD1 identical over 10 bases. This CDR3 has 13 residues. Germline loops: CDR1 SEHNR, CDR2 FQNEAQ (reference sequence). This CDR3 is CASGTGDTYEQYF. For the CDR3, the DNA is TGTGCTTCCGGGACAGGGGACACCTACGAGCAGTACTTC.

V is TRBV15 and J is TRBJ2-7; 10 bases are a match to TRBD1. The V gene end was trimmed by 6 bases and the J gene end by 4 bases; junction bases not matched to a gene: 9. The germline gives CDR1 LNHNV, CDR2 YYDKDF (reference sequence). This CDR3 has 15 amino acids. The CDR3 sequence is CATSGPGQGNYEQYF. DNA of the CDR3: TGTGCCACCAGTGGACCGGGACAGGGGAATTACGAGCAGTACTTC.

CDR3 protein: CSVEQLHQETQYF. The CDR3 coding sequence is TGCAGCGTTGAACAGCTACACCAAGAGACCCAGTACTTC. V usage is TRBV29-1 and J usage is TRBJ2-5, with D uncertain. Germline V gene lookup returns CDR1 SQVTM and CDR2 ANQGSEA. This CDR3 region has 13 residues. V lost 2 bases and J 0 bases, leaving 7 bases between the germline ends.

This clonotype showed up just once. V is TRBV20-1 and J is TRBJ2-1, with TRBD2 matching 11 bases. V lost 0 bases and J lost 5; bases outside the gene matches: 3. The CDR3 runs 15 residues. CDR1 and CDR2 (germline): DFQATT, SNEGSKA (reference sequence). This CDR3 reads CSARDLAGGHNEQFF. The CDR3 nucleotides are TGCAGTGCTAGAGATCTAGCGGGGGGACACAATGAGCAGTTCTTC.

This rearrangement joins TRBV6-2 or TRBV6-3 to TRBJ2-2; D is possibly TRBD1 or TRBD2 (5 bases each). Germline assignment: CDR1 MNHEY and CDR2 SVGEGT. The CDR3 runs 14 residues. V dropped 6 bases and J dropped 0 bases, with 8 bases sitting between them. The CDR3 DNA reads as TGTGCCAGCAGCGGGACCGCGAACACCGGGGAGCTGTTTTTT. It codes for CASSGTANTGELFF.

DNA of the CDR3: TGCAGTGCTAGTCAGGGGATGGTTGGAGGCTACACCTTC. Amino acids: CSASQGMVGGYTF. V and J are TRBV20-1 and TRBJ1-2; weak D call: TRBD1 (6 bases). Per germline, CDR1 DFQATT and CDR2 SNEGSKA (reference sequence). The CDR3 totals 13 residues. The V and J ends lost 3 bases and 8 bases respectively, with 16 bases between them.

To note about this clonotype: One end of the junction does not line up with germline, which may come from a read error. The rearrangement uses TRBV5-6 and TRBJ2-3, with D possibly being TRBD1 or TRBD2 (5 bases each). The CDR3 runs 12 residues. The germline CDR1 and CDR2 sequences are SGHDT and YYEEEE. The CDR3 coding sequence is TGTGCCAGCAGCTTTAATGGGGACGGGGAGAGATTT. Protein product: CASSFNGDGERF.

The chain carries TRBV4-3 and TRBJ2-7; tentative D call: TRBD2 (6 bases). CDR1 and CDR2 from the germline V gene are LGHNA and YSLEER. This CDR3 is 16 amino acids long. Trimming removed 0 bases from V and 5 bases from J, with 17 bases in between. The CDR3 spells CASSQDHPGGGDEQYF. Here the CDR3 DNA reads TGCGCCAGCAGCCAAGACCACCCCGGGGGTGGGGACGAGCAGTACTTC.